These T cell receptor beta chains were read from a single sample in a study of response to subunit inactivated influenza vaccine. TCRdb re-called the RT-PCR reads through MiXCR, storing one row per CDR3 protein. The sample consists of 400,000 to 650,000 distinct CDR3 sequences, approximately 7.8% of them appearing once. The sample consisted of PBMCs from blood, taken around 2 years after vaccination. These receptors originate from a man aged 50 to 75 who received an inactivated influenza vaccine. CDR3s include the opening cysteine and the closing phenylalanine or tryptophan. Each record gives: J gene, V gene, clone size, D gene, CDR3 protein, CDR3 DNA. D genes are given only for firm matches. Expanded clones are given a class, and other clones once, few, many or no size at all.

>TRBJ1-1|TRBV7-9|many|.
CASSIRRWGEDTEAFF
TGTGCCAGCAGCATTAGACGGTGGGGGGAGGACACTGAAGCTTTCTTT
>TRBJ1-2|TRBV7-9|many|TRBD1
CASSLTGTAGYGYTF
TGTGCCAGCAGCTTAACCGGGACAGCGGGATATGGCTACACCTTC
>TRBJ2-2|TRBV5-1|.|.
CASTQDTGELFF
TGCGCCAGCACCCAAGACACCGGGGAGCTGTTTTTT
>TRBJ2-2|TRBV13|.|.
CASSLVRGDNTGELFF
TGTGCCAGCAGCTTAGTACGTGGGGATAACACCGGGGAGCTGTTTTTT
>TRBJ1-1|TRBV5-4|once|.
CASSLVVGRRTEAFF
TGTGCCAGCAGCTTGGTGGTGGGGCGAAGGACTGAAGCTTTCTTT
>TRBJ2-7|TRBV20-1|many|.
CSAGRQGRDYEQYF
TGCAGTGCTGGACGGCAGGGTCGGGACTACGAGCAGTACTTC
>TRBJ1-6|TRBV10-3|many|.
CAISDRSGTGNSPLHF
TGTGCCATCAGTGATCGATCCGGGACGGGGAATTCACCCCTCCACTTT
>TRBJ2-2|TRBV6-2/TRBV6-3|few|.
CASRVRDRYTGELFF
TGTGCCAGCAGAGTACGGGACCGGTACACCGGGGAGCTGTTTTTT
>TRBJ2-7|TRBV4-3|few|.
CASSQDSPQGLALEQYF
TGCGCCAGCAGCCAAGATTCCCCGCAGGGGTTAGCCCTCGAGCAGTACTTC
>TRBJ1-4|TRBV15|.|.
CATSSATGSYWAAFEKLFF
TGTGCCACCAGCAGCGCGACAGGTTCATATTGGGCCGCCTTCGAAAAACTGTTTTTT
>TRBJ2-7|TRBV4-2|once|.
CTSSQASSGANEQYF
TGTACCAGCAGCCAAGCATCGTCCGGGGCCAACGAGCAGTACTTC
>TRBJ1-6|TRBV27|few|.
CASSPEWRSRRGREIWSPLHF
TGTGCCAGCAGCCCCGAATGGAGATCCAGAAGGGGCAGGGAAATTTGGTCACCCCTCCACTTT
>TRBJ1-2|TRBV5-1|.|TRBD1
CASSSGGLNYGYTF
TGCGCCAGCAGCTCAGGGGGACTCAACTATGGCTACACCTTC
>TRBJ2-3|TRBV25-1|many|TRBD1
CASSEAWGTGSTDTQYF
TGTGCCAGCAGTGAGGCTTGGGGGACAGGGTCGACAGATACGCAGTATTTT
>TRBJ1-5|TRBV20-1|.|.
CRAYDRSSGQPQHF
TGCAGAGCGTACGACAGGAGTTCGGGTCAGCCCCAGCATTTT
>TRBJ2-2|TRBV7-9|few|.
CASSLSGFTGELFF
TGTGCCAGCAGCTTAAGCGGTTTCACCGGGGAGCTGTTTTTT
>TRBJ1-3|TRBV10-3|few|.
CAISLTTGSGNTIYF
TGTGCCATCAGCCTAACGACCGGATCTGGAAACACCATATATTTT
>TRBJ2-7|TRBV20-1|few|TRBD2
CSASVGTRGPEQYF
TGCAGTGCTAGCGTCGGGACTAGGGGACCCGAGCAGTACTTC
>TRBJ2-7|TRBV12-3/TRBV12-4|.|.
CASSFPGSEQYF
TGTGCCAGCAGTTTTCCGGGGAGCGAGCAGTACTTC
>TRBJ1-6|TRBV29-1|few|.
CSVTWGANSPLHF
TGCAGCGTAACGTGGGGGGCTAATTCACCCCTCCACTTT
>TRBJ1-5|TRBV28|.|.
CASRTQENQPQHF
TGTGCCAGCAGGACACAGGAAAATCAGCCCCAGCATTTT
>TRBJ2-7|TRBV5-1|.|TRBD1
CASSPRQGSNEQYF
TGCGCCAGCAGCCCCCGACAGGGGTCGAACGAGCAGTACTTC
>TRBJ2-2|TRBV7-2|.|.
CASSPSFGGVGTGELFF
TGTGCCAGCAGCCCCAGTTTTGGAGGGGTCGGCACCGGGGAGCTGTTTTTT
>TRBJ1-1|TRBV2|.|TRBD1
CASSGGTDTDLHTEAFF
TGTGCCAGCAGTGGCGGGACAGACACTGATTTGCACACTGAAGCTTTCTTT
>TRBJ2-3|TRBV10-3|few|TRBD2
CATSTGTSGGGSTDTQYF
TGTGCCACCTCAACGGGGACTAGCGGAGGCGGTAGCACAGATACGCAGTATTTT
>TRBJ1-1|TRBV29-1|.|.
CSVVGYGNTEAFF
TGCAGCGTCGTCGGGTATGGCAACACTGAAGCTTTCTTT
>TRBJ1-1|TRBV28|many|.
CASSLARGEAFF
TGTGCCAGCAGTTTAGCAAGAGGAGAGGCTTTCTTT
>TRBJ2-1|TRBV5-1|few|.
CATGVGDRQFF
TGCGCCACTGGGGTGGGGGATCGGCAGTTCTTC
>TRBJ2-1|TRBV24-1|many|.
CATSDSLISGEQFF
TGTGCCACCAGTGATTCCCTTATTAGCGGTGAGCAGTTCTTC
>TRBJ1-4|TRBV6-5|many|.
CASSYGQRSAKGEKLFF
TGTGCCAGCAGTTACGGGCAGAGGTCGGCGAAAGGGGAAAAACTGTTTTTT
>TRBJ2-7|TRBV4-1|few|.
CASSQEGGDGYEQYF
TGCGCCAGCAGCCAAGAAGGCGGAGATGGCTACGAGCAGTACTTC
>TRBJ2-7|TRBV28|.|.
CASRNLRDSSYEQYF
TGTGCCAGCAGAAATCTTCGGGACTCGTCCTACGAGCAGTACTTC
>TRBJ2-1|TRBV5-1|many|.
CASSLTGFSYNEQFF
TGCGCCAGCAGCTTGACAGGTTTTTCCTACAATGAGCAGTTCTTC
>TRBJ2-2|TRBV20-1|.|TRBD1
CSARDSGTGAGELFF
TGCAGTGCTAGAGATTCCGGGACAGGGGCGGGGGAGCTGTTTTTT
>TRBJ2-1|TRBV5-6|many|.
CASSFSGKTYNEQFF
TGTGCCAGCAGCTTCTCGGGGAAAACCTACAATGAGCAGTTCTTC
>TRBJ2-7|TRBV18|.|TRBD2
CASSPLSGAYEQYF
TGTGCCAGCTCACCTCTTAGCGGGGCATACGAGCAGTACTTC
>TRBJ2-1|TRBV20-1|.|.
CSADRGGGIYNEQFF
TGCAGTGCGGACCGTGGTGGGGGGATCTACAATGAGCAGTTCTTC
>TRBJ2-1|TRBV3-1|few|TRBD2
CASSHLLAGGYNEQFF
TGTGCCAGCAGCCATTTGCTAGCGGGGGGGTACAATGAGCAGTTCTTC
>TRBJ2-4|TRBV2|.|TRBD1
CASSRQGSTKNIQYF
TGTGCCAGCAGTCGACAGGGGTCGACCAAAAACATTCAGTACTTC
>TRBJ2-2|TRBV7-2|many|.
CASSLPNTGELFF
TGTGCCAGCAGCTTACCGAACACCGGGGAGCTGTTTTTT
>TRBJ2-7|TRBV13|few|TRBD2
CASSFGRGEAYEQYF
TGTGCCAGCAGCTTTGGCCGGGGGGAGGCCTACGAGCAGTACTTC
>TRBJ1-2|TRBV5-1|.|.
CASSRQDTNYGYTF
TGCGCCAGCAGCCGACAGGATACTAACTATGGCTACACCTTC
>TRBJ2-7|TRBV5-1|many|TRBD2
CASRYSGSDYEQYF
TGCGCCAGCAGATATAGCGGGTCCGACTACGAGCAGTACTTC
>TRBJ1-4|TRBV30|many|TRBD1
CAWSGDRAGGEKLFF
TGTGCCTGGAGCGGCGACAGGGCTGGAGGCGAAAAACTGTTTTTT
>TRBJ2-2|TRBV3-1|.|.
CASCHKGRGTGELFF
TGTGCCAGCTGCCACAAGGGCCGGGGCACCGGGGAGCTGTTTTTT
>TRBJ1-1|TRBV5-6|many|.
CASSLDFEAFF
TGTGCCAGCAGCTTGGACTTTGAAGCTTTCTTT
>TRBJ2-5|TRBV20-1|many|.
CSAITGSETQYF
TGCAGTGCCATAACAGGATCAGAGACCCAGTACTTC
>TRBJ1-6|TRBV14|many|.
CASSQGQINSPLHF
TGTGCCAGCAGCCAAGGACAAATTAATTCACCCCTCCACTTT
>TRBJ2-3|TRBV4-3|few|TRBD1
CASSQEGTGRADTQYF
TGCGCCAGCAGCCAAGAAGGGACAGGGAGGGCAGATACGCAGTATTTT
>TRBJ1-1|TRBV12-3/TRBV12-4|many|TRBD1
CASSLQGASTEAFF
TGTGCCAGCAGTTTACAGGGGGCGAGCACTGAAGCTTTCTTT
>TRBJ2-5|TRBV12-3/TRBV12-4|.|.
CASSLETLWETQYF
TGTGCCAGCAGTTTAGAAACTCTCTGGGAGACCCAGTACTTC
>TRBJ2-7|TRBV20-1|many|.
CSARKAGQGTSYEQYF
TGCAGTGCTAGAAAAGCTGGCCAGGGAACCTCCTACGAGCAGTACTTC
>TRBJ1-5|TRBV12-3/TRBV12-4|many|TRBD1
CASSRDRARGQPQHF
TGTGCCAGCAGCCGGGACAGGGCCCGAGGTCAGCCCCAGCATTTT
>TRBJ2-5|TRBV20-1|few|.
CSARTPGEETQYF
TGCAGTGCTAGAACTCCAGGCGAAGAGACCCAGTACTTC
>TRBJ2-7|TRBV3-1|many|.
CASSFKAYPYEQYF
TGTGCCAGCAGCTTCAAGGCGTATCCCTACGAGCAGTACTTC
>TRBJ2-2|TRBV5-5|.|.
CASSVATGAANTGELFF
TGTGCCAGCAGCGTCGCTACAGGTGCTGCGAACACCGGGGAGCTGTTTTTT
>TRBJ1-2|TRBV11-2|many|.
CASSHGLINGYTF
TGTGCCAGCAGTCACGGACTGATTAATGGCTACACCTTC
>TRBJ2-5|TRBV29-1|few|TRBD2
CSGQRGREETQYF
TGCAGCGGTCAGCGGGGGAGAGAAGAGACCCAGTACTTC
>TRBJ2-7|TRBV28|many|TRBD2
CASSFTGGSYEQYF
TGTGCCAGCAGTTTTACGGGGGGCTCCTACGAGCAGTACTTC